This passage covers 6 T cell receptor beta chains from one sample sequenced in a study of cytomegalovirus exposure and HLA in healthy donors. Vbeta (60) and Jbeta (13) primers were used in the PCR. TCRdb's table, derived via immunoSEQ multiplex PCR, lists solely in-frame clones and lacks some. Here the sample spans 120,000 to 150,000 clones, around 66% being singletons. The sample was PBMCs. All receptors come from a woman aged 25 to 45 in good health and CMV-seropositive.

This clone was picked up a small number of times. J is TRBJ2-1 and V is TRBV4-1; 7 bases map to TRBD2. V shed 3 bases and J 6 bases; nucleotides not matched to a gene: 8. The CDR3 spans 15 residues. The germline CDR1 and CDR2 sequences are MGHRA and YSYEKL. The CDR3 nucleotides are TGCGCCAGCAGCCACCAGGTTGGGGGGGGCAATGAGCAGTTCTTC. This codes for CASSHQVGGGNEQFF.

Details on this clone: Other DNA sequences within the sample encode an identical CDR3. V and J are TRBV7-6 and TRBJ2-1, with D possibly matching TRBD2 (5 bases). The V end lost 5 bases, the J end lost 8 bases, and 10 bases lay between the germline ends. The germline gives CDR1 SGHVS, CDR2 FNYEAQ. The CDR3 loop spans 12 amino acids. DNA of the CDR3: TGTGCCAGCAGCCTAGTCGGGGATGAGCAGTTCTTC. Protein product: CASSLVGDEQFF.

The CDR3 DNA reads TGTGCCAGCAGTTTAGGGGGCAGTGGAAACACCATATATTTT. Its protein is CASSLGGSGNTIYF. The chain carries TRBV27 and TRBJ1-3; TRBD1 is a possible D gene (6 bases). Trimming shortened V by 2 bases and J by 3 bases, and 8 bases separated the two germline ends. From germline, CDR1 is MNHEY and CDR2 SMNVEV (reference sequence). The CDR3 is made up of 14 amino acids.

The chain joins TRBV6-1 to TRBJ2-1, with 13 positions matching TRBD2. The J segment lost 9 bases and the V segment lost 4 bases, leaving 6 bases of the junction unmatched. The germline V gene has CDR1 MNHNS and CDR2 SASEGT. This CDR3 region has 15 residues. DNA of the CDR3: TGTGCCAGCAGTGGAGGGACTAGCGGGACGGGTGAGCAGTTCTTC. Amino acid sequence: CASSGGTSGTGEQFF.

The rearrangement uses TRBV25-1 and TRBJ1-6, with no clear D. The CDR3 covers 14 residues. Germline V lookup: CDR1 MGHDK, CDR2 SYGVNS. Trimming took 4 bases from V and 8 from J, leaving 12 bases between them. DNA for the CDR3: TGTGCCAGCAGTGTAGGGAGTGGGCATTCACCCCTCCACTTT. This codes for CASSVGSGHSPLHF.

This clone was counted many times. The gene calls are TRBV28 and TRBJ1-5; no firm D call. The CDR3 totals 15 residues. Germline assignment: CDR1 MDHEN and CDR2 SYDVKM. Trimming cost V 3 bases and J 4 bases, with 13 bases left between them. CDR3 in amino acids: CASSFPGQGNQPQHF. Written as DNA, the CDR3 is TGTGCCAGCAGTTTTCCAGGTCAAGGAAATCAGCCCCAGCATTTT.